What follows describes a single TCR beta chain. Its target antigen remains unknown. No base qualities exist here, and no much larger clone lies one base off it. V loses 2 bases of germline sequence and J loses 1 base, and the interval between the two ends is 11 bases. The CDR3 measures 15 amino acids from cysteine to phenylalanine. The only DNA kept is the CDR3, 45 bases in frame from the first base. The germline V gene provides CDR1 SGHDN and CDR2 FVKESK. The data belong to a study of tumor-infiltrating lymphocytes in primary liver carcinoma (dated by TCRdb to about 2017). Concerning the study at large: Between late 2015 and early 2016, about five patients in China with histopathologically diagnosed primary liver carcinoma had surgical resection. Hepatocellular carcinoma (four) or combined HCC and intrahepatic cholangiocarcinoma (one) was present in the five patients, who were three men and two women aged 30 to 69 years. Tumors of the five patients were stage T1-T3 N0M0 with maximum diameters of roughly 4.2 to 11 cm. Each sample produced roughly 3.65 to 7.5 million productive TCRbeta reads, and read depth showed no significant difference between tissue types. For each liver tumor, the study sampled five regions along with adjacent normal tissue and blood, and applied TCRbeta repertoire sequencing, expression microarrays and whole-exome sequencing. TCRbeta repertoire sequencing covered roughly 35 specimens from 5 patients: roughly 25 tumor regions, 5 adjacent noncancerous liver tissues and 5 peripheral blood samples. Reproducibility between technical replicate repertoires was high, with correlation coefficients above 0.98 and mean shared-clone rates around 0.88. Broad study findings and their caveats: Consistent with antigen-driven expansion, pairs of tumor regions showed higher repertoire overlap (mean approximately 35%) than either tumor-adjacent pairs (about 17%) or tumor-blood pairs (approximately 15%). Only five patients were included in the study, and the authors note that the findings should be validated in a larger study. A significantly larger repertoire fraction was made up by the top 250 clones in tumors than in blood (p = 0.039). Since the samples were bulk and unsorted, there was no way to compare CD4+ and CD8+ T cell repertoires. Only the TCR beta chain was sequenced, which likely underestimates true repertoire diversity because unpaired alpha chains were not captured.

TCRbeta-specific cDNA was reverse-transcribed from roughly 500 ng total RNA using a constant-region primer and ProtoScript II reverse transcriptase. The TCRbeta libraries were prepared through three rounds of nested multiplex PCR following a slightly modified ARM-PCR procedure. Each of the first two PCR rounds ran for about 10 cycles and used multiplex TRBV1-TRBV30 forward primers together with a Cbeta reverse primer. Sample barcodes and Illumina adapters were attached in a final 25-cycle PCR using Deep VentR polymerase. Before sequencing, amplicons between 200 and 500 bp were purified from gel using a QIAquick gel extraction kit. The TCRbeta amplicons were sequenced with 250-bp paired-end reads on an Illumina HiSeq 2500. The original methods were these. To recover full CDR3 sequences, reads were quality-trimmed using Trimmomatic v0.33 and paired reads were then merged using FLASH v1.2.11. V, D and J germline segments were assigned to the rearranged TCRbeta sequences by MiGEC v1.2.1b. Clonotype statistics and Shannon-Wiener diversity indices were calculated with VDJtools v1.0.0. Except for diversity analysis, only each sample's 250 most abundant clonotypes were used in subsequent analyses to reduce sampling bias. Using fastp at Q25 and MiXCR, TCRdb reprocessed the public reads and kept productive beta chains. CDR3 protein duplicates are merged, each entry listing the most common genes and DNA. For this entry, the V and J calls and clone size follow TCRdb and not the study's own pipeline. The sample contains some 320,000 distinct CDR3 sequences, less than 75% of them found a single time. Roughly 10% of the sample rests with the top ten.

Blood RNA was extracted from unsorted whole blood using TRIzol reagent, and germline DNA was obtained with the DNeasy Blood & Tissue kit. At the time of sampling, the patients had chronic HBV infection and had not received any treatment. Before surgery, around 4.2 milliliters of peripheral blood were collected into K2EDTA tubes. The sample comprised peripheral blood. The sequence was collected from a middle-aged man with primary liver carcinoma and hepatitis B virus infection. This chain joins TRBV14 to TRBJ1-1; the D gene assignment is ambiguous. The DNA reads TGTGCCAGCAGCCAATTGCGGGTGGGGAACACTGAAGCTTTCTTT. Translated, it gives CASSQLRVGNTEAFF.